Below, one TCR beta chain is given with its context. Its antigen remains unknown. On the basis of clinical symptoms, serum thyroxine and TRAb, thyroid ultrasound and orbital computed tomography, diagnoses were made. The sample originates from a study of T cells in Graves' hyperthyroidism and ophthalmopathy. Overall study results and limits: Ophthalmopathy prediction by the model preceded onset by a median approximately six months.

Germline assignment: CDR1 KGHSH and CDR2 LQKENI. The trim removed 5 bases at V and 2 bases at J, leaving 8 bases unmatched. The CDR3 runs 15 residues. Amplification yielded TCR beta CDR3 regions, with RNA transcripts as the source. The TCR CDR3 was amplified in a first-round RT-PCR using the HTBI primer set. TCRdb re-analysed the multiplex PCR reads in MiXCR, keeping a single row per CDR3 protein. The sample consists of roughly 570,000 distinct CDR3 sequences, about half of them appearing once. The sequence was obtained from a young woman with Graves' hyperthyroidism. This chain joins TRBV18 and TRBJ1-1, with 7 bases aligning to TRBD1. Source material: peripheral blood or thyroid tissue (not recorded which). The CDR3 region has the DNA TGTGCCAGCTCAAGACAGGGACCGCTCAACACTGAAGCTTTCTTT. It translates to CASSRQGPLNTEAFF.